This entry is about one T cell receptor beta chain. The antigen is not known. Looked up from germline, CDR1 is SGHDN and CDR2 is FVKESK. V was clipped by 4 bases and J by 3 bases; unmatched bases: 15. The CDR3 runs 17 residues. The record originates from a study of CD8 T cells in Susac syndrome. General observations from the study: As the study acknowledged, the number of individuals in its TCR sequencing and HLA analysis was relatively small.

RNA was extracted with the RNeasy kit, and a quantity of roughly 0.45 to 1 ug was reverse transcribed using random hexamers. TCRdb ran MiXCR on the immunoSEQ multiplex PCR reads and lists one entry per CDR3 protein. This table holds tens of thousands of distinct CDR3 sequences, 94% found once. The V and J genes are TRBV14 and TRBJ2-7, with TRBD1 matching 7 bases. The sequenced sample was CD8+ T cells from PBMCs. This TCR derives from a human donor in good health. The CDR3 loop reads CASSPPTGTDNDYEQYF. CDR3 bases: TGTGCCAGCAGCCCCCCGACAGGGACAGATAACGACTACGAGCAGTACTTC.